Presented here are 22 T cell receptor beta chains from one specimen sequenced in a study of CD8 T cells in ankylosing spondylitis. TCRdb passed the 5' RACE reads through MiXCR, listing each CDR3 protein once. The sample includes fewer than 200,000 distinct CDR3 sequences, approximately 18% of them seen just once. Sequencing used blood, either unsorted or a sorted T cell fraction (not recorded which). These receptors were obtained from a male donor aged 10 to 30 with ankylosing spondylitis or in good health (not recorded which).

The chain carries TRBV18 and TRBJ2-7; 9 nucleotides match TRBD2. Germline V gene data show CDR1 as KGHSH and CDR2 as LQKENI. The CDR3 covers 18 residues. The V segment lost 3 bases and the J segment 5 bases; nucleotides outside the gene matches: 17. CDR3 DNA sequence: TGTGCCAGCTCACCGCTTCGACTAGCGGAGACCGTCCGGGACGAGCAGTACTTC. This translates into CASSPLRLAETVRDEQYF.

This clonotype was seen many times. The chain joins TRBV12-3 or TRBV12-4 to TRBJ2-3, with TRBD2 matching over 15 bases. Trimming at V came to 6 bases and at J to 5 bases, leaving 24 bases not matched to a gene. This CDR3 has 22 amino acids. Here the CDR3 reads CASRPTIPGEGLAGGGVDTQYF. CDR3 bases: TGTGCCAGCAGGCCAACCATCCCGGGAGAGGGACTAGCGGGAGGAGGAGTAGATACGCAGTATTTT.

The chain uses TRBV6-6 and TRBJ1-1; perhaps TRBD1 as D (5 bases). The germline gives CDR1 MNHNY, CDR2 SVGAGI (reference sequence). V was cut by 3 bases and J by 4 bases, with 9 bases left in between. This CDR3 has 13 residues. The CDR3 DNA sequence: TGTGCCAGCAGTTATGGGGGGTCCACTGAAGCTTTCTTT. Translation: CASSYGGSTEAFF.

The CDR3 spells CASWDSSSGELFF. CDR3 in DNA: TGTGCCAGTTGGGACAGCAGTAGCGGGGAGCTGTTTTTT. The rearrangement uses TRBV12-3 or TRBV12-4 and TRBJ2-2; 7 positions match TRBD1. V dropped 9 bases and J dropped 7; count of bases not matched to a gene: 8. The CDR3 is 13 amino acids.

CDR3 DNA sequence: TGCGCCAGCAGCCAGACTAGCGGGTGGGGATGGGAGCAGTTCTTC. Protein sequence: CASSQTSGWGWEQFF. The chain employs TRBV4-1 and TRBJ2-1, with 10 bases lining up with TRBD2. After removal of 3 bases from V and 10 bases from J, the junction contained 9 bases not matched to a gene. The CDR3 is made up of 15 amino acids. Germline V gene data show CDR1 as MGHRA and CDR2 as YSYEKL.

At least ten counts were recorded for this clonotype. The CDR3 loop reads CASREFGTGVYEQYF. The CDR3 nucleotides read TGTGCCAGCAGAGAATTCGGGACAGGGGTGTACGAGCAGTACTTC. The gene calls are TRBV6-2 or TRBV6-3 and TRBJ2-7, with 10 bases matching TRBD1. J lost 4 bases, V lost 6 bases, and 9 bases had no gene match. The CDR3 has 15 amino acids. The V gene's germline CDR1 is MNHEY and CDR2 SVGEGT.

Ten or more counts support this clonotype. This chain links TRBV5-1 with TRBJ1-4; a possible D gene is TRBD1 (5 bases). Germline V gene data show CDR1 as SGHRS and CDR2 as YFSETQ. The V end was cut by 2 bases, the J end by 8 bases, with 10 bases between. CDR3 length equals 13 residues. CDR3 sequence (DNA): TGCGCCAGCAGCTTTAGGGGAGAAGAAAAACTGTTTTTT. As protein: CASSFRGEEKLFF.

The chain links TRBV20-1 to TRBJ1-1; 10 bases match TRBD1. CDR1 and CDR2 (germline): DFQATT, SNEGSKA (reference sequence). Trimming cost V 1 base and J 11 bases; bases outside gene matches: 1. The CDR3 has 11 residues. The DNA of the CDR3 is TGCAGTGCTAGAGGGACAGGGGGGGCTTTCTTT. Encoded protein: CSARGTGGAFF.

V gene TRBV5-1 combines with J gene TRBJ1-6; D is uncertain. This CDR3 contains 13 residues. Trimming removed 0 bases at V and 13 bases at J, with 11 bases between. The germline gives CDR1 SGHRS, CDR2 YFSETQ. The CDR3 sequence: CASSLGINGPLHF. In DNA, the CDR3 is TGCGCCAGCAGCTTGGGAATCAACGGGCCCCTCCACTTT.

This clonotype was detected ten times or more. V gene TRBV7-9 combines with J gene TRBJ2-7; tentative D call: TRBD1 (5 bases). This CDR3 is 13 amino acids long. The germline V gene encodes CDR1 SEHNR and CDR2 FQNEAQ (reference sequence). Deletions cut 5 bases from V and 3 bases from J, with 11 bases between. The CDR3 DNA reads as TGTGCCAGCAGCCCCACAAGGGGCTACGAGCAGTACGTC. Its translation is CASSPTRGYEQYV.

This clonotype was observed at least ten times. CDR3: CASTTDRVGSGANVLTF. The CDR3 DNA follows: TGTGCCAGCACTACTGACAGGGTCGGCTCTGGGGCCAACGTCCTGACTTTC. The chain uses TRBV6-2 or TRBV6-3 and TRBJ2-6, with 7 bases identical to TRBD1. Trimming cost V 7 bases and J 0 bases; bases outside gene matches: 9. This CDR3 spans 17 amino acids. Per germline, CDR1 MNHEY and CDR2 SVGEGT.

This clonotype was recorded many times. This chain uses TRBV5-1 with TRBJ1-4, with 8 bases identical to TRBD1. Germline CDR1 reads SGHRS; CDR2 reads YFSETQ. This CDR3 is 14 amino acids long. Germline trimming cut 4 bases from V and 3 bases from J; bases unmatched to any gene: 2. The CDR3 region is CASSATGANEKLFF. Written as DNA, the CDR3 is TGCGCCAGCAGCGCGACAGGGGCTAATGAAAAACTGTTTTTT.

This clonotype was detected a few times. The chain employs TRBV7-8 and TRBJ2-3; D might be TRBD2 (6 bases). The CDR3 covers 14 residues. V was trimmed by 4 bases and J by 6 bases, leaving 14 bases between them. Germline CDR1 and CDR2: SGHVS and FQNEAQ. CDR3 sequence reads: CASSSMAGRDTQYF. The CDR3 DNA is TGTGCCAGCAGCTCCATGGCGGGAAGGGATACGCAGTATTTT.

This clonotype has at least ten counts. The CDR3 nucleotides read TGTGCCAGCACGAGGCTAGCGGGACTTGGGGCCAACGTCCTGACTTTC. Its protein is CASTRLAGLGANVLTF. This rearrangement joins TRBV6-2 or TRBV6-3 to TRBJ2-6, with 9 bases that match TRBD2. The CDR3 runs 16 residues. V dropped 7 bases and J dropped 3; count of bases not matched to a gene: 7. CDR1 and CDR2 from the germline V gene are MNHEY and SVGEGT.

This clonotype has ten or more counts. The V call is TRBV28, the J call TRBJ2-1, with D possibly matching TRBD2 (6 bases). The V gene lost 5 bases and the J gene lost 6 bases, with 17 bases spanning the gap. The CDR3 covers 15 residues. Germline V CDR1 and CDR2: MDHEN, SYDVKM. CDR3 coding DNA: TGTGCCAGCAGTAGTTCGGGGGAGATTGCCAATGAGCAGTTCTTC. Protein: CASSSSGEIANEQFF.

The J gene is TRBJ2-6, the V gene TRBV29-1; D may be TRBD2 (5 bases). V lost 6 bases and J 0 bases, leaving 9 bases between the germline ends. The CDR3 is 14 residues long. The germline V gene has CDR1 SQVTM and CDR2 ANQGSEA. Written as DNA, the CDR3 is TGCAGCGTCAGAGGAGGCTCTGGGGCCAACGTCCTGACTTTC. This translates into CSVRGGSGANVLTF.

The chain joins TRBV10-3 to TRBJ2-7, with D perhaps matching TRBD1 or TRBD2 (7 bases each). Germline V gene lookup returns CDR1 ENHRY and CDR2 SYGVKD. Deletions cut 6 bases from V and 9 bases from J, with 15 bases between. This CDR3 contains 12 residues. CDR3 nucleotides: TGTGCCATCAGCACCGGGGAGGGGGCGCAGTACTTC. Translating it yields CAISTGEGAQYF.

At least ten counts were recorded for this clonotype. The chain carries TRBV7-2 and TRBJ1-2, with 9 bases lining up with TRBD1. Germline CDR1 is SGHTA and CDR2 is FQGNSA. This CDR3 has 15 amino acids. After removal of 2 bases from V and 4 bases from J, the junction contained 5 bases not matched to a gene. CDR3 sequence: CASSLPGQGIYGYTF. CDR3 sequence (DNA): TGTGCCAGCAGCTTACCGGGACAGGGAATCTATGGCTACACCTTC.

This clonotype has ten or more counts. This chain joins TRBV5-5 and TRBJ2-1, with 8 bases aligning to TRBD2. Germline CDR1 and CDR2: SGHKS and YYEKEE (reference sequence). The J segment lost 7 bases and the V segment lost 4 bases, leaving 4 bases of the junction unmatched. There are 13 residues in the CDR3. In DNA, the CDR3 is TGTGCCAGCAGCCACCCTAGCGGGAATGAGCAGTTCTTC. Encoded protein: CASSHPSGNEQFF.

At least ten counts were recorded for this clonotype. V and J are TRBV29-1 and TRBJ2-2, with TRBD2 matching over 9 bases. The CDR3 contains 13 residues. In germline, CDR1 is SQVTM, CDR2 ANQGSEA. V lost 4 bases to trimming and J lost 6 bases; unmatched junction nucleotides: 3. The CDR3 DNA reads as TGCAGCGTTGGAGCGGGAGGTGCCGGGGAGCTGTTTTTT. Its protein product is CSVGAGGAGELFF.

This clonotype was found many times. The chain uses TRBV9 and TRBJ2-7, with D perhaps TRBD1 (5 bases). This CDR3 is built from 14 residues. With 4 bases removed from V and 0 bases from J, the gap between germline ends came to 11 bases. Germline CDR1 and CDR2: SGDLS and YYNGEE. CDR3 nucleotide sequence: TGTGCCAGCAGCCCACAGACAGTCTCCTACGAGCAGTACTTC. It codes for CASSPQTVSYEQYF. The entire variable domain, with the rest obtained from reference TRBV9 and TRBJ2-7, is as follows: DSGVTQTPKHLITATGQRVTLRCSPRSGDLSVYWYQQSLDQGLQFLIQYYNGEERAKGNILERFSAQQFPDLHSELNLSSLELGDSALYFCASSPQTVSYEQYFGPGTRLTVT.

This clonotype was observed at least ten times. The rearrangement joins TRBV5-1 to TRBJ2-1; no clear D. V was pared by 2 bases and J by 9 bases, with 6 bases between. CDR1 is SGHRS, CDR2 YFSETQ, per germline. The CDR3 consists of 11 residues. CDR3 amino acids: CASSLATEQFF. The CDR3 DNA reads as TGCGCCAGCAGCTTAGCTACTGAGCAGTTCTTC.